A single sample gave rise to the 31 T cell receptor beta chains below, sequenced in a study of response to subunit inactivated influenza vaccine. TCRdb fed the RT-PCR reads into MiXCR, producing one record per CDR3 protein. The table records about 520,000 distinct CDR3 sequences, about 25% of them present only once. The sequenced sample was CD4+ T cells sorted from PBMCs, obtained less than 6 days after vaccination. The receptors were gathered from a man aged 45-65 years who received an inactivated influenza vaccine.

This clonotype was found a few times. This chain connects TRBV21-1 to TRBJ2-1; no DNA check was done on the table's D call, TRBD1. TRBV21-1 is designated a pseudogene. The CDR3 covers 17 residues. The DNA for the CDR3 is TGTGCCAGCAGCCCCCGGACAGGGAGGAAAACCTACAATGAGCAGTTCTTC. As protein: CASSPRTGRKTYNEQFF.

This clonotype was observed many times. One end of the junction does not line up with germline, which may come from a read error. V usage is TRBV7-7 and J usage is TRBJ2-1; a possible D gene is TRBD2 (7 bases). Germline CDR1 reads SSHAT; CDR2 reads FNYEAQ (reference sequence). The CDR3 loop spans 16 amino acids. The CDR3 reads CASSLGSGGAYNEQFF. The CDR3 DNA sequence: TGTGCTAGCAGCTTAGGGTCGGGGGGCGCCTACAATGAGCAGTTCTTC.

The chain joins TRBV20-1 to TRBJ2-7; D is unclear. V lost 6 bases and J 3 bases, leaving 15 bases between the germline ends. This CDR3 spans 13 amino acids. CDR1 and CDR2 (germline): DFQATT, SNEGSKA (reference sequence). CDR3 DNA sequence: TGCAGTGCCCCCTCCCACCTTGGCTACGAGCAGTACTTC. Amino acid sequence: CSAPSHLGYEQYF.

This sequence joins TRBV12-3 or TRBV12-4 and TRBJ1-4; D is perhaps TRBD1 (5 bases). V lost 8 bases and J lost 5, with 9 bases in between. This CDR3 has 12 residues. The chain's CDR3 is CASRGVNEKLFF. The CDR3, as DNA: TGTGCCAGCCGGGGGGTGAATGAAAAACTGTTTTTT.

The chain recombines TRBV19 with TRBJ2-2, with D perhaps matching TRBD1 or TRBD2 (5 bases each). Trimming shortened V by 9 bases and J by 5 bases, and 19 bases separated the two germline ends. Germline CDR1 is LNHDA and CDR2 is SQIVND (reference sequence). The CDR3 runs 15 residues. The CDR3, as DNA: TGTGCCAGCAAGACCGGGACGACGATAACCGGGGAGCTGTTTTTT. Its protein is CASKTGTTITGELFF.

Only a few counts were recorded for this clonotype. The V gene is TRBV7-2, the J gene TRBJ2-7; TRBD1 might be the D (5 bases). The CDR3 consists of 12 residues. Germline CDR1 reads SGHTA; CDR2 reads FQGNSA. Trimming removed 1 base at V and 5 bases at J, with 6 bases between. The CDR3, as DNA: TGTGCCAGCAGCTTAGACAGGCACGAGCAGTACTTC. Its protein is CASSLDRHEQYF.

V is TRBV11-1 and J is TRBJ1-3; D not certain. V dropped 4 bases and J dropped 0 bases, with 19 bases sitting between them. The CDR3 totals 18 residues. Germline-derived CDR1 and CDR2 are SGHAT and FQDESV (reference sequence). The CDR3 nucleotides are TGTGCCAGCAGCTACTCGCGGGTCCTGGGCCCCTCTGGAAACACCATATATTTT. This codes for CASSYSRVLGPSGNTIYF.

The rearrangement joins TRBV6-1 to TRBJ1-2; 8 bases map to TRBD1. The CDR3 loop spans 14 amino acids. J was trimmed by 2 bases and V by 8 bases; bases with no gene match: 7. Looked up from germline, CDR1 is MNHNS and CDR2 is SASEGT. CDR3 DNA: TGTGCCAGCTCCTCAGGGGGCGGGAACTATGGCTACACCTTC. Amino acids: CASSSGGGNYGYTF.

The J gene is TRBJ2-5, the V gene TRBV7-2; D gene unclear. Trimming stripped 1 base from V and 5 bases from J, with 5 bases between. Germline V gene lookup returns CDR1 SGHTA and CDR2 FQGNSA. The CDR3 extends over 12 amino acids. The CDR3 nucleotides read TGTGCCAGCAGCTTAGAATCTGAGACCCAGTACTTC. It is translated as CASSLESETQYF.

This clonotype came up a few times. This sequence joins TRBV7-9 and TRBJ2-5; 10 nucleotides line up with TRBD2. V was pared by 5 bases and J by 4 bases, with 10 bases of the junction left unmatched. Germline-derived CDR1 and CDR2 are SEHNR and FQNEAQ (reference sequence). This CDR3 has 16 amino acids. For the CDR3, the DNA is TGTGCCAGCAGCGCTCGCGGGCTAGCGGGAGCAGAGACCCAGTACTTC. It translates to CASSARGLAGAETQYF.

In its sample, this clonotype was seen a few times. The chain links TRBV28 to TRBJ2-3; TRBD2 might be the D (6 bases). This CDR3 spans 17 amino acids. V was trimmed by 5 bases and J by 2 bases, leaving 20 bases between them. In germline, CDR1 is MDHEN, CDR2 SYDVKM. The DNA of the CDR3 is TGTGCCAGCAGTGACCGGGACCGAGGCGGGGCCACAGATACGCAGTATTTT. Translation gives CASSDRDRGGATDTQYF.

The rearrangement links TRBV6-2 or TRBV6-3 to TRBJ2-7, with D possibly being TRBD2 (5 bases). Germline CDR1 MNHEY, CDR2 SVGEGT. The CDR3 totals 14 residues. Trimming shortened V by 7 bases and J by 6 bases, and 19 bases separated the two germline ends. The CDR3 reads CASTEWPGIGEQYF. CDR3 nucleotides: TGTGCCAGCACCGAATGGCCCGGGATCGGCGAGCAGTACTTC.

The rearrangement links TRBV6-6 to TRBJ2-5; either TRBD1 or TRBD2 may supply D (5 bases each). The CDR3 runs 11 residues. V was shortened by 5 bases and J by 7 bases, with 8 bases between the two germline ends. Germline-derived CDR1 and CDR2 are MNHNY and SVGAGI (reference sequence). This CDR3 reads CASSRGVTQYF. In nucleotides, the CDR3 is TGTGCCAGCAGTCGGGGCGTGACCCAGTACTTC.

This clonotype has a handful of counts. The chain carries TRBV29-1 and TRBJ1-1, with 7 bases fitting TRBD1. The CDR3 loop spans 12 amino acids. Germline CDR1 and CDR2: SQVTM and ANQGSEA. V lost 7 bases to trimming and J lost 7 bases; unmatched junction nucleotides: 9. The DNA for the CDR3 is TGCAGCGCCGAGGGACAGACTGATGAAGCTTTCTTT. Its translation: CSAEGQTDEAFF. Full variable domain (outside the CDR3, taken from reference TRBV29-1 and TRBJ1-1): SAVISQKPSRDICQRGTSLTIQCQVDSQVTMMFWYRQQPGQSLTLIATANQGSEATYESGFVIDKFPISRPNLTFSTLTVSNMSPEDSSIYLCSAEGQTDEAFFGQGTRLTVV.

A few counts support this clonotype. The genes are TRBV11-2 and TRBJ2-2; D not certain. V lost 0 bases to trimming and J lost 4 bases, with 6 bases between them. The germline CDR1 and CDR2 sequences are SGHAT and FQNNGV. This CDR3 is 14 amino acids long. The CDR3 DNA is TGTGCCAGCAGCTTAGATCTGCGCACCGGGGAGCTGTTTTTT. The encoded protein is CASSLDLRTGELFF.

This clonotype was counted a few times. The CDR3 nucleotides are TGTGCCAGCAGTTACTCGTTTCCGGACTATAATTCACCCCTCCACTTT. Its translation: CASSYSFPDYNSPLHF. The genes are TRBV6-5 and TRBJ1-6; D is undetermined. There are 16 residues in the CDR3. From germline, CDR1 is MNHEY and CDR2 SVGAGI. V shed 0 bases and J shed 3 bases, with 9 bases lying between them.

This clonotype appeared many times. V usage is TRBV12-3 or TRBV12-4 and J usage is TRBJ2-3; 8 bases align to TRBD1. V shed 1 base, J shed 4 bases, and the junction held 10 bases outside the gene matches. The CDR3 contains 17 residues. The CDR3 DNA is TGTGCCAGCAGTTTAGGTGTGACAGGGGATGGCGCAGATACGCAGTATTTT. Protein: CASSLGVTGDGADTQYF.

CDR3 amino acids: CASRLAGANEQYF. Here the CDR3 DNA reads TGTGCCAGCAGACTAGCGGGAGCCAACGAGCAGTACTTC. The chain recombines TRBV6-1 with TRBJ2-7; the match to TRBD2 covers 11 bases. CDR1 and CDR2 from the germline V gene are MNHNS and SASEGT. CDR3 length: 13 amino acids. The J segment lost 5 bases and the V segment lost 6 bases, leaving 3 bases of the junction unmatched.

There are a few counts of this clonotype. V usage is TRBV30 and J usage is TRBJ2-1; D may be TRBD1 (5 bases). V gave up 2 bases and J gave up 6 bases, with 8 bases separating them. CDR1 is GTSNPN and CDR2 is SVGIG in the germline V gene (reference sequence). The CDR3 is 12 amino acids. DNA for the CDR3: TGTGCCTGGAGTAGACAGTCCAATGAGCAGTTCTTC. Translation: CAWSRQSNEQFF.

The gene calls are TRBV24-1 and TRBJ2-3, with TRBD2 matching over 7 bases. V was clipped by 3 bases and J by 5 bases; unmatched bases: 10. From germline, CDR1 is KGHDR and CDR2 SFDVKD. The CDR3 consists of 16 residues. The CDR3 sequence is CATSDKPGLLGDTQYF. The CDR3 region has the DNA TGTGCCACCAGTGATAAGCCGGGACTATTGGGAGATACGCAGTATTTT.

This chain joins TRBV12-3 or TRBV12-4 and TRBJ1-6, with 10 nucleotides matching TRBD1. The J segment lost 7 bases and the V segment lost 5 bases, leaving 5 bases of the junction unmatched. The CDR3 contains 15 residues. The CDR3 sequence: CASSPGQGVNSPLHF. In DNA, the CDR3 is TGTGCCAGCAGTCCCGGACAGGGGGTGAATTCACCCCTCCACTTT.

This clonotype was detected only a few times. The chain carries TRBV20-1 and TRBJ2-7; TRBD1 might be the D (6 bases). V was pared by 5 bases and J by 2 bases, with 10 bases between. Germline V gene data show CDR1 as DFQATT and CDR2 as SNEGSKA (reference sequence). The CDR3 is 12 amino acids. This chain's CDR3 is CSARPGAYEQYF. The CDR3 DNA reads TGCAGTGCTCGGCCAGGGGCCTACGAGCAGTACTTC.

The chain has TRBV7-9 and TRBJ2-2; D unclear. CDR3 length equals 15 residues. Per germline, CDR1 SEHNR and CDR2 FQNEAQ (reference sequence). The V end lost 3 bases, the J end lost 3 bases, and 11 bases lay between the germline ends. This CDR3 is CASSLLGVDTGELFF. CDR3 nucleotide sequence: TGTGCCAGCAGCTTGTTAGGAGTCGACACCGGGGAGCTGTTTTTT.

This clonotype was seen more than once but under ten times. This chain links TRBV20-1 with TRBJ1-1; D is perhaps TRBD1 (5 bases). The V gene's germline CDR1 is DFQATT and CDR2 SNEGSKA (reference sequence). There are 13 residues in the CDR3. CDR3 bases: TGCAGGGCCGGAGGGGAGGTTGGAACTGAAGCTTTCTTT. It translates to CRAGGEVGTEAFF.

The chain is built from TRBV20-1 and TRBJ2-1; 8 bases fit TRBD2. Losses at the gene ends were 7 bases for V and 5 bases for J; bases not matched to a gene: 7. CDR1 and CDR2 from the germline V gene are DFQATT and SNEGSKA (reference sequence). The CDR3 extends over 13 amino acids. The CDR3 DNA reads as TGCAGTGAGTCGGGACTAGGGGACAATGAGCAGTTCTTC. Translation gives CSESGLGDNEQFF.

This clonotype appeared a few times. The chain links TRBV10-3 to TRBJ2-3, with D uncertain. CDR1 and CDR2 from the germline V gene are ENHRY and SYGVKD. The CDR3 is made up of 13 amino acids. Trimming took 11 bases from V and 1 from J, leaving 13 bases between them. The CDR3 bases are TGTGCCGCCCACTCCTCTGGCACAGATACGCAGTATTTT. Amino acid sequence: CAAHSSGTDTQYF.

The rearrangement joins TRBV9 to TRBJ1-4, with D possibly TRBD1 on 5 matching bases. V was pared by 6 bases and J by 8 bases, with 17 bases between. CDR1 and CDR2 from the germline V gene are SGDLS and YYNGEE. The CDR3 consists of 14 residues. The CDR3 DNA reads as TGTGCCAGCACCCTAACTGGGGCAGCCGAAAAACTGTTTTTT. Translating it yields CASTLTGAAEKLFF.

This clonotype has just a few counts. The chain has TRBV12-3 or TRBV12-4 and TRBJ2-1; TRBD2 matches 12 bases. This CDR3 is 15 amino acids long. The V gene end was trimmed by 5 bases and the J gene end by 7 bases; junction bases not matched to a gene: 6. CDR3 bases: TGTGCCAGCAGTACCCTAGCGGGGGGGGTGAATGAGCAGTTCTTC. Translated: CASSTLAGGVNEQFF.

This clonotype was observed a handful of times. V and J are TRBV27 and TRBJ2-2; perhaps TRBD2 as D (5 bases). The germline V gene has CDR1 MNHEY and CDR2 SMNVEV (reference sequence). This CDR3 region has 15 residues. V was shortened by 4 bases and J by 1 base, with 10 bases between the two germline ends. CDR3 coding DNA: TGTGCCAGCAGTTCCCTTGGAGGGAACACCGGGGAGCTGTTTTTT. It is translated as CASSSLGGNTGELFF.

This clonotype was observed a few times. This chain connects TRBV5-8 to TRBJ1-6; D ambiguous. V was trimmed by 4 bases and J by 10 bases, leaving 9 bases between them. Germline values: CDR1 SGHTS, CDR2 YDEGEE. The CDR3 runs 12 residues. CDR3 DNA sequence: TGTGCCAGCAGCCCAGCAATCTCACCCCTCCACTTT. Its protein product is CASSPAISPLHF.

The chain couples TRBV5-1 to TRBJ2-1, with D maybe TRBD2 (5 bases). V was trimmed by 0 bases and J by 2 bases, leaving 12 bases between them. CDR3 length: 16 residues. Germline V gives CDR1 SGHRS, CDR2 YFSETQ. CDR3 in DNA: TGCGCCAGCAGCTTGGCCCCAGGAGGCGCCTACAATGAGCAGTTCTTC. It encodes CASSLAPGGAYNEQFF.